These 27 T cell receptor beta chains were all obtained from the same sample, sequenced in a study of T cells in Graves' hyperthyroidism and ophthalmopathy. RNA transcripts gave rise to amplified TCR beta CDR3 regions. A set of HTBI primers served as the primers for a first-round RT-PCR of the TCR CDR3. TCRdb reprocessed the multiplex PCR reads via MiXCR and lists one record per CDR3 protein. Of around 300,000 distinct CDR3 sequences in the sample, about 14% were seen once. What was sequenced was blood. These receptors all come from a woman aged 25 to 39 with Graves' hyperthyroidism.

There are many counts of this clonotype. The chain employs TRBV11-2 and TRBJ2-1; tentatively, D is TRBD1 or TRBD2 (5 bases each). This CDR3 has 12 residues. V lost 6 bases and J lost 9, with 12 bases in between. Germline assignment: CDR1 SGHAT and CDR2 FQNNGV. Here the CDR3 DNA reads TGTGCCAGCAGACGACCGGGACCTGAGCAGTTCTTC. It translates to CASRRPGPEQFF.

Ten or more counts support this clonotype. V usage is TRBV12-3 or TRBV12-4 and J usage is TRBJ2-3; D unclear. This CDR3 is built from 11 residues. The ends were cut back, 5 bases at V and 5 bases at J, with 5 bases in the middle. CDR3 nucleotides: TGTGCCAGCAGTCCCCAAGATACGCAGTATTTT. This encodes CASSPQDTQYF.

This clonotype was seen ten or more times. J is TRBJ2-1 and V is TRBV28, with 8 bases identical to TRBD1. Germline CDR1 and CDR2: MDHEN and SYDVKM. CDR3 length equals 15 residues. Trimming took 2 bases from V and 5 from J; bases not matched to a gene: 5. CDR3 nucleotides: TGTGCCAGCAGTTTAGGGGACAGGCTGAACAATGAGCAGTTCTTC. Its protein is CASSLGDRLNNEQFF.

This clonotype was detected only a few times. The V call is TRBV3-1, the J call TRBJ2-1; D not certain. The V gene's germline CDR1 is LGHDT and CDR2 YNNKEL (reference sequence). With 4 bases removed from V and 9 bases from J, the gap between germline ends came to 10 bases. This CDR3 is 12 amino acids long. The CDR3 sequence is CASSLVFGEQFF. The CDR3 DNA is TGTGCCAGCAGCCTCGTCTTCGGTGAGCAGTTCTTC.

This clonotype was seen more than once but under ten times. This chain joins TRBV4-1 and TRBJ2-7, with 9 bases lining up with TRBD1. V was pared by 5 bases and J by 0 bases, with 5 bases of the junction left unmatched. CDR3 size: 15 residues. The germline V gene encodes CDR1 MGHRA and CDR2 YSYEKL. This chain's CDR3 is CASSEGQGDSYEQYF. CDR3 in DNA: TGCGCCAGCAGCGAGGGACAGGGAGACTCCTACGAGCAGTACTTC.

The gene calls are TRBV28 and TRBJ2-7, with D perhaps assigned TRBD1 or TRBD2 (6 bases each). Germline assignment: CDR1 MDHEN and CDR2 SYDVKM. The V end was cut by 5 bases, the J end by 6 bases, with 26 bases between. The length of the CDR3 is 17 residues. The CDR3 bases are TGTGCCAGCAGTCCACCTTCGGGGGCGACTTTGGTGATCGAGCAGTACTTC. As protein: CASSPPSGATLVIEQYF.

This clonotype was recorded many times. V and J are TRBV27 and TRBJ2-7; the D gene is possibly TRBD2 (5 bases). V shed 2 bases and J shed 6 bases, with 20 bases lying between them. In germline, CDR1 is MNHEY, CDR2 SMNVEV (reference sequence). The CDR3 runs 16 residues. Here the CDR3 DNA reads TGTGCCAGCAGTTTACGGACCCCGGGATCTCGAGGCGAGCAGTACTTC. Its protein is CASSLRTPGSRGEQYF.

This rearrangement joins TRBV19 to TRBJ2-2; D is undetermined. Germline CDR1 is LNHDA and CDR2 is SQIVND (reference sequence). The CDR3 contains 12 residues. With 10 bases removed from V and 6 bases from J, the gap between germline ends came to 12 bases. CDR3 DNA: TGTGCCACCAAAATCCCCGCCGGGGAGCTGTTTTTT. The encoded protein is CATKIPAGELFF. Full variable domain (rest looked up from reference TRBV19 and TRBJ2-2): DGGITQSPKYLFRKEGQNVTLSCEQNLNHDAMYWYRQDPGQGLRLIYYSQIVNDFQKGDIAEGYSVSREKKESFPLTVTSAQKNPTAFYLCATKIPAGELFFGEGSRLTVL.

The V and J genes are TRBV12-3 or TRBV12-4 and TRBJ2-7; TRBD2 matches at 11 bases. Trimming took 5 bases from V and 5 from J; bases not matched to a gene: 11. The CDR3 covers 16 residues. CDR3 nucleotides: TGTGCCAGCAGTCCCCCCTTCCTAGCGGGAGGCGACGAGCAGTACTTC. Amino acid sequence: CASSPPFLAGGDEQYF.

This clonotype was seen only a few times. The J gene is TRBJ1-2, the V gene TRBV10-2; D not certain. The CDR3 runs to 13 residues. V was shortened by 2 bases and J by 2 bases, with 6 bases between the two germline ends. Germline V CDR1 and CDR2: WSHSY, SAAADI. CDR3 nucleotides: TGCGCCAGCAGTGAGAACGGGAACTATGGCTACACCTTC. This codes for CASSENGNYGYTF.

On this clonotype itself: A much larger clone lies a single base off, so this may be a read error. The chain links TRBV7-2 to TRBJ2-1; 9 positions agree with TRBD2. Germline-derived CDR1 and CDR2 are SGHTA and FQGNSA. V dropped 5 bases and J dropped 14; count of bases not matched to a gene: 7. The CDR3 runs 12 residues. The CDR3 nucleotides are TGTGCCAGCAGCATCATAGCGGGAGATAAGTTCTTC. Translation gives CASSIIAGDKFF.

This clonotype was seen repeatedly, ten times or more. The chain links TRBV11-2 to TRBJ2-3, with 10 bases fitting TRBD2. The V gene's germline CDR1 is SGHAT and CDR2 FQNNGV. The ends lost 4 bases at V and 4 bases at J; junction bases unmatched: 8. The CDR3 totals 16 residues. The CDR3: CASSSPAGGPPDTQYF. DNA for the CDR3: TGTGCCAGCAGCTCTCCAGCGGGAGGGCCCCCAGATACGCAGTATTTT.

This clonotype was observed many times. In DNA form, the CDR3 reads TGCAGTGCTAGAAGGAACGTCGTGGACGGGACCTACAATGAGCAGTTCTTC. This encodes CSARRNVVDGTYNEQFF. The chain couples TRBV20-1 to TRBJ2-1; perhaps TRBD2 as D (5 bases). Germline CDR1 DFQATT, CDR2 SNEGSKA (reference sequence). Trimming pared 2 bases from V and 2 bases from J, leaving 19 bases between. This CDR3 has 17 amino acids.

Relative to its sample, this clonotype is medium-sized (0.01 to 0.1%). The chain combines TRBV11-2 with TRBJ1-1; D call uncertain. The ends were cut back, 1 base at V and 5 bases at J, with 8 bases in the middle. The CDR3 consists of 13 residues. The germline V gene has CDR1 SGHAT and CDR2 FQNNGV. The CDR3 is CASSLGEGTEAFF. CDR3 in DNA: TGTGCCAGCAGCTTAGGAGAAGGAACTGAAGCTTTCTTT.

Many counts were recorded for this clonotype. The chain employs TRBV24-1 and TRBJ2-5; TRBD1 matches at 7 bases. This CDR3 has 16 amino acids. Germline V gives CDR1 KGHDR, CDR2 SFDVKD. V shed 4 bases and J 5 bases; nucleotides not matched to a gene: 12. The CDR3 nucleotides are TGTGCCACCAGTGACCCGACTACGGACAGGCGGGAGACCCAGTACTTC. Translated: CATSDPTTDRRETQYF.

This clonotype has at least ten counts. This rearrangement joins TRBV20-1 to TRBJ1-6; tentative D call: TRBD1 (6 bases). The CDR3 extends over 14 amino acids. Germline V gives CDR1 DFQATT, CDR2 SNEGSKA (reference sequence). V dropped 2 bases and J dropped 5 bases, with 10 bases sitting between them. The chain's CDR3 is CSARLAGDNSPLHF. The DNA of the CDR3 is TGCAGTGCTAGACTGGCAGGGGATAATTCACCCCTCCACTTT.

This clonotype was detected a few times. The chain has TRBV6-2 or TRBV6-3 and TRBJ1-5; perhaps TRBD1 as D (5 bases). V was trimmed by 5 bases and J by 0 bases, leaving 14 bases between them. The V gene's germline CDR1 is MNHEY and CDR2 SVGEGT. The CDR3 is 16 residues long. In DNA, the CDR3 is TGTGCCAGCAGTACAGGCAGAACCTATAGCAATCAGCCCCAGCATTTT. Encoded protein: CASSTGRTYSNQPQHF.

Details on this clonotype: A much larger clone lies one base from this, so it may be a read error. This rearrangement joins TRBV27 to TRBJ2-1; maybe TRBD2 (5 bases). V was clipped by 5 bases and J by 4 bases, with 21 bases between them. Germline loops: CDR1 MNHEY, CDR2 SMNVEV (reference sequence). The CDR3 extends over 17 amino acids. The CDR3 bases are TGTGCCAGCAGTCCGGCTTTTGCGGGTGCAGTATACAATGAGCAGTTCTTC. It yields the protein CASSPAFAGAVYNEQFF.

This clonotype showed up many times. The V call is TRBV6-2 or TRBV6-3, the J call TRBJ1-5; the D gene is possibly TRBD1 (5 bases). Germline assignment: CDR1 MNHEY and CDR2 SVGEGT. The CDR3 is made up of 17 amino acids. Trimming removed 6 bases at V and 0 bases at J, with 18 bases between. The CDR3 here is CASRSRERPYSNQPQHF. Here the CDR3 DNA reads TGTGCCAGCAGGAGCAGGGAGCGGCCTTATAGCAATCAGCCCCAGCATTTT.

This clonotype occurred many times. The CDR3 sequence is CAWSPETPRAFF. DNA for the CDR3: TGTGCCTGGAGCCCAGAGACGCCCCGAGCTTTCTTT. V and J are TRBV30 and TRBJ1-1; D ambiguous. The CDR3 spans 12 residues. Germline V CDR1 and CDR2: GTSNPN, SVGIG (reference sequence). V shed 3 bases and J shed 10 bases, with 15 bases lying between them.

With respect to this clonotype: This may be a read error: a much more frequent sequence differs by one nucleotide. The CDR3 loop is CGASSPLWRGGETQYF. CDR3 coding DNA: TGCGGTGCTAGTAGCCCCCTCTGGCGAGGGGGGGAGACCCAGTACTTC. J is TRBJ2-5 and V is TRBV20-1; D possibly uses TRBD1 or TRBD2 (6 bases each). Germline assignment: CDR1 DFQATT and CDR2 SNEGSKA (reference sequence). The CDR3 spans 16 residues.

This clonotype was detected only a few times. The chain employs TRBV7-2 and TRBJ2-4, with 11 nucleotides matching TRBD2. The CDR3 extends over 19 amino acids. Germline CDR1 and CDR2: SGHTA and FQGNSA. After removal of 5 bases from V and 0 bases from J, the junction contained 12 bases not matched to a gene. The CDR3 here is CASSPILAGVGLAKNIQYF. The DNA of the CDR3 is TGTGCCAGCAGCCCAATACTAGCGGGAGTGGGGCTAGCCAAAAACATTCAGTACTTC. The whole variable domain, remainder taken from reference TRBV7-2 and TRBJ2-4, is GAGVSQSPSNKVTEKGKDVELRCDPISGHTALYWYRQSLGQGLEFLIYFQGNSAPDKSGLPSDRFSAERTGGSVSTLTIQRTQQEDSAVYLCASSPILAGVGLAKNIQYFGAGTRLSVL.

V is TRBV19 and J is TRBJ2-3; TRBD2 aligns across 11 bases. The CDR3 contains 16 residues. CDR1 and CDR2 from the germline V gene are LNHDA and SQIVND (reference sequence). V trimming: 5 bases; J trimming: 5 bases; junction bases outside the gene matches: 9. The CDR3 region is CASSGARLAGGDTQYF. CDR3 bases: TGTGCCAGTAGTGGGGCCCGGCTAGCGGGGGGAGATACGCAGTATTTT.

This clonotype was detected many times. The chain links TRBV28 to TRBJ2-5, with D maybe TRBD1 (6 bases). This CDR3 has 10 amino acids. CDR1 MDHEN and CDR2 SYDVKM come from the germline V gene. This chain's CDR3 is CGTAKETQYF. The CDR3 DNA reads TGTGGGACAGCGAAAGAGACCCAGTACTTC.

As to this clonotype: A much larger clone differs by one base, so this may be a read error. V usage is TRBV7-8 and J usage is TRBJ2-7, with TRBD1 matching 8 bases. This CDR3 has 15 amino acids. J lost 4 bases, V lost 3 bases, and 8 bases had no gene match. In germline, CDR1 is SGHVS, CDR2 FQNEAQ. The CDR3 here is CASSFPRQGKYEQYF. In DNA, the CDR3 is TGTGCCAGCAGCTTCCCGAGACAGGGGAAGTACGAGCAGTACTTC.

This clonotype was seen only a few times. The chain has TRBV9 and TRBJ2-3; TRBD1 agrees at 7 bases. Germline V CDR1 and CDR2: SGDLS, YYNGEE. V lost 4 bases to trimming and J lost 4 bases; unmatched junction nucleotides: 12. This CDR3 is 16 amino acids long. The CDR3 loop is CASSYSPGTAPDTQYF. As DNA, the CDR3 is TGTGCCAGCAGCTACAGTCCCGGGACAGCTCCAGATACGCAGTATTTT.

This clonotype was seen a few times. The V gene is TRBV27, the J gene TRBJ2-3; 8 bases agree with TRBD2. This CDR3 region has 15 residues. The J segment lost 1 base and the V segment lost 7 bases, leaving 7 bases of the junction unmatched. Per germline, CDR1 MNHEY and CDR2 SMNVEV (reference sequence). Written as DNA, the CDR3 is TGTGCCAGCACCCCTCGGCGGGAGGGCACAGATACGCAGTATTTT. This codes for CASTPRREGTDTQYF.